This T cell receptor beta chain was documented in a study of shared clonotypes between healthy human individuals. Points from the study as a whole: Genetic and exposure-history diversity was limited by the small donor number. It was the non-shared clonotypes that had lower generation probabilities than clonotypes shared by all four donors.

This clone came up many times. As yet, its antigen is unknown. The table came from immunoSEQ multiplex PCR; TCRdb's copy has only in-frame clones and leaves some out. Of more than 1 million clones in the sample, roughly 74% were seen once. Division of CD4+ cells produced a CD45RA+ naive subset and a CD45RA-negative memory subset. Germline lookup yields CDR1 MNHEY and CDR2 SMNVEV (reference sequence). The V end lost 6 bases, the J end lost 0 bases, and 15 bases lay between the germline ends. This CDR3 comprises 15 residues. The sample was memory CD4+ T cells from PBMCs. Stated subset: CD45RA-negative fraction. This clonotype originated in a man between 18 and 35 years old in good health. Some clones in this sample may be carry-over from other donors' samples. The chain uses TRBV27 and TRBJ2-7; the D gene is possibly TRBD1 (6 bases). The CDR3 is CASRTDRDNSYEQYF. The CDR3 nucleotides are TGTGCCAGCAGGACCGACCGGGACAACTCCTACGAGCAGTACTTC.